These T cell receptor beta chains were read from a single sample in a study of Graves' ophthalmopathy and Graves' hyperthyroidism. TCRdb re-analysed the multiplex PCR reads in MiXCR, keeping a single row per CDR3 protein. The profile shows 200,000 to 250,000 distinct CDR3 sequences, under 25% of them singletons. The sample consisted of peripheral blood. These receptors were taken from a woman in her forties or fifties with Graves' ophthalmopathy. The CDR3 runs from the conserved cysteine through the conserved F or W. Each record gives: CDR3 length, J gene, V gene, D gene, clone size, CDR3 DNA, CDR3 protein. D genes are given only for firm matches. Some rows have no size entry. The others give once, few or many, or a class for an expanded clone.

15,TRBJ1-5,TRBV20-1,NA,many,TGCAGTGCTAGGGCCACAGGGAACCGCAATCAGCCCCAGCATTTT,CSARATGNRNQPQHF
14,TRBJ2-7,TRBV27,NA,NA,TGTGCCAGCAGCCCATACTTGGGGGCCTACGAGCAGTACTTC,CASSPYLGAYEQYF
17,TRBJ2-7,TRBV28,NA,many,TGTGCCAGCAGTTTGGCTCCGGACGGAAACCCCACCTACGAGCAGTACTTC,CASSLAPDGNPTYEQYF
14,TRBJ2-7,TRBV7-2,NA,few,TGTGCCAGCAGTTGGACTATCGGCTCCTACGAGCAGTACTTC,CASSWTIGSYEQYF
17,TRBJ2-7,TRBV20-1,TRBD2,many,TGCAGTGCTAGAGTCGAAACCCTGGCGGGAGGAAGAGACGAGCAGTACTTC,CSARVETLAGGRDEQYF
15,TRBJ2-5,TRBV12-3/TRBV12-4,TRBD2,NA,TGTGCCAGCAGTCTTGCCTCCGGGACTAAAGAGACCCAGTACTTC,CASSLASGTKETQYF
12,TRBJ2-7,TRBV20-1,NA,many,TGCAGTGCTAGAGACGACAGGTACGAGCAGTACTTC,CSARDDRYEQYF
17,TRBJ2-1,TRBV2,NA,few,TGTGCCAGCAGTGATGGGTCGGGGCCAGGTTCCTACAATGAGCAGTTCTTC,CASSDGSGPGSYNEQFF
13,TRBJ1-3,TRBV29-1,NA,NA,TGCAGCGTTAGGGACAAACCTGGAAACACCATATATTTT,CSVRDKPGNTIYF
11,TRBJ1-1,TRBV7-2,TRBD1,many,TGTGCCAGCAGACGGACAGGGGAAGCTTTCTTT,CASRRTGEAFF
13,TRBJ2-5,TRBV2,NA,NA,TGTGCCAGCAGTTACATGTACCAAGAGACCCAGTACTTC,CASSYMYQETQYF
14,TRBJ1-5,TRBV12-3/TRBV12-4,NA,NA,TGTGCCAGCAGGGAGCGGTGGTCCAATCAGCCCCAGCATTTT,CASRERWSNQPQHF
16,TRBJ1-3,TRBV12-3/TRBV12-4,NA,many,TGTGCCAGCAGTCCCGTATTTGCAACCTCTGGAAACACCATATATTTT,CASSPVFATSGNTIYF
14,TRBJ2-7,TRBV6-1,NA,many,TGTGCCAGCATGACAGGCCCCCGACAGGACGAGCAGTACTTC,CASMTGPRQDEQYF
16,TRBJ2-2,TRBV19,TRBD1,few,TGTGCCAGTAGTATTCCTGGACAGGAAATCACCGGGGAGCTGTTTTTT,CASSIPGQEITGELFF
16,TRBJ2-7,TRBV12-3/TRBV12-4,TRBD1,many,TGTGCCAGCAGGCACGAATCCAGGGGGACGTCCTACGAGCAGTACTTC,CASRHESRGTSYEQYF
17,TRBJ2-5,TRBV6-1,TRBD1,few,TGTGCCAGCAGCCCCCCATCTTACAGGGGGATACAAGAGACCCAGTACTTC,CASSPPSYRGIQETQYF
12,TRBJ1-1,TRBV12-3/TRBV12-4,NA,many,TGTGCCAGCAGTACTTGGGGGACTGAAGCTTTCTTT,CASSTWGTEAFF
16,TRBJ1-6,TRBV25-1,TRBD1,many,TGTGCCAGCAGTTTACCTAAAGGGGAGGGGGCCGTACCCCTCCACTTT,CASSLPKGEGAVPLHF
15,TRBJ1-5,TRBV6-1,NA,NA,TGTGCCAGCATTCGTTCCGGCAGACGCCGTCAGCCCCAGCATTTT,CASIRSGRRRQPQHF
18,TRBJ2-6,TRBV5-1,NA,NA,TGCGCCAGCAGCTTGGACAGGGGGGGTTCTTCTGGGGCCAACGTCCTGACTTTC,CASSLDRGGSSGANVLTF
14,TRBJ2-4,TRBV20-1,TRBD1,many,TGCAGTGCTAGATTTGGACAGGGGGCTAACATTCAGTACTTC,CSARFGQGANIQYF
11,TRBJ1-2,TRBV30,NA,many,TGTGCCTGGAACCCCCCCGGTGGCTACACCTTC,CAWNPPGGYTF
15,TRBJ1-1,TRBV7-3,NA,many,TGTGCCAGCAGCTTAACTTACAGGGCGAACACTGAAGCTTTCTTT,CASSLTYRANTEAFF
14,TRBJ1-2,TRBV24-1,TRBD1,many,TGTGCCACCAGTGATGGGACAGGGGGCGATGGCTACACCTTC,CATSDGTGGDGYTF
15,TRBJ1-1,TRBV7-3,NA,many,TGTGCCGGGTTCGCACCACAGGGCGCGGGCACTGAAGCTTTCTTT,CAGFAPQGAGTEAFF
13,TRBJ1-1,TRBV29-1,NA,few,TGCAGCGTTGGGAGGGGCGTGAACACTGAAGCTTTCTTT,CSVGRGVNTEAFF
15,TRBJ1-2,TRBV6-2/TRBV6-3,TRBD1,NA,TGTGCCAGCAGACGGTTGGACAGGGCGAACTATGGCTACACCTTC,CASRRLDRANYGYTF
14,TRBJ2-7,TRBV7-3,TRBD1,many,TGTGCCAGCAGCCAGGGGACAGGGTCCTACGAGCAGTACTTC,CASSQGTGSYEQYF
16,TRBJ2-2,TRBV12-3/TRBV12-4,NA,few,TGTGCCAGCAGTACCCACCTCCCCTCGAACACCGGGGAGCTGTTTTTT,CASSTHLPSNTGELFF
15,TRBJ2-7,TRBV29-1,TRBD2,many,TGCAGCGTTTCGGGACTAGCGGGTAGCTCCTACGAGCAGTACTTC,CSVSGLAGSSYEQYF
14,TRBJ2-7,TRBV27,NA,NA,TGTGCCAGCAGTTTATCGGGGGGTCGGCGCGAGCAGTACTTC,CASSLSGGRREQYF
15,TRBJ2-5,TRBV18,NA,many,TGTGCCAGCTCACCACCGGGGGGATCCCAAGAGACCCAGTACTTC,CASSPPGGSQETQYF
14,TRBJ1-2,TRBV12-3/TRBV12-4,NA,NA,TGTGCCAGCAGCCCTGCAGGGAATAGGAATGGCTACACCTTC,CASSPAGNRNGYTF
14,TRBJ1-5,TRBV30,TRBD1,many,TGTGCCGGACAAAAGACAGGGGCCCATCAGCCCCAGCATTTT,CAGQKTGAHQPQHF
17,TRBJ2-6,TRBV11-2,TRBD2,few,TGTGCCAGCAGCCCAGGATTCGGGGGGGCTGGGGCCAACGTCCTGACTTTC,CASSPGFGGAGANVLTF
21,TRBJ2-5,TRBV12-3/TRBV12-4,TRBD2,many,TGTGCCAGCAGTTTACGGGTGACGACTAGCGGGAGGGTTGGGGGCCAAGAGACCCAGTACTTC,CASSLRVTTSGRVGGQETQYF
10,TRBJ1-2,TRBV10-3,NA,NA,TGTGCCATCACCCCTTATGGCTACACCTTC,CAITPYGYTF
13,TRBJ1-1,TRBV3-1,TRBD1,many,TGTGCCAGCAGCCGGGGACAGCCATATGAAGCTTTCTTT,CASSRGQPYEAFF
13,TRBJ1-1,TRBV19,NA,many,TGTGCCAGTAGTACCCCAGGGGACACTGAAGCTTTCTTT,CASSTPGDTEAFF
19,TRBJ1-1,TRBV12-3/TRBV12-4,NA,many,TGTGCCAGCAGTTTTACTATCCAGGAGAAACATACGATGAACACTGAAGCTTTCTTT,CASSFTIQEKHTMNTEAFF
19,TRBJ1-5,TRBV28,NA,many,TGTGCCACCAGCGGGAGGGGGACCCAGGGAGGCATTTTGCATCAGCCCCAGCATTTT,CATSGRGTQGGILHQPQHF
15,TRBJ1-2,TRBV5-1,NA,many,TGCGCCAGCAGCCCTTCGGGGGGAAAGTCCTATGGCTACACCTTC,CASSPSGGKSYGYTF
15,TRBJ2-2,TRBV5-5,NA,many,TGTGCCAGCAGCCCTCGATTAACAGGCGAAGGGGAGCTGTTTTTT,CASSPRLTGEGELFF
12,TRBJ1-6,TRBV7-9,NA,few,TGTGCCAGCAGCTTATCGAATACACCCCTCCACTTT,CASSLSNTPLHF
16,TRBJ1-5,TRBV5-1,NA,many,TGCGCCAGCAGCCCGGATTTCGGTAACAGCAATCAGCCCCAGCATTTT,CASSPDFGNSNQPQHF
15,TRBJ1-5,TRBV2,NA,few,TGTGCCAGCAGCCAATTTACAGAGGGAGACCAGCCCCAGCATTTT,CASSQFTEGDQPQHF
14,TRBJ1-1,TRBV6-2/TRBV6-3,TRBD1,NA,TGTGCCAGCAGGATGACAGGGGGCTGGACTGAAGCTTTCTTT,CASRMTGGWTEAFF
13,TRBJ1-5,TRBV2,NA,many,TGTGCCAGCAGCATACATAGCAATCAGCCCCAGCATTTT,CASSIHSNQPQHF
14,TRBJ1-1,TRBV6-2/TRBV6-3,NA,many,TGTGCCAGCAGTTCTCTTTCCAGGAACACTGAAGCTTTCTTT,CASSSLSRNTEAFF
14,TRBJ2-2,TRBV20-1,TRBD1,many,TGCAGTGCTTCAGGGACAGGGTACGCCGGGGAGCTGTTTTTT,CSASGTGYAGELFF
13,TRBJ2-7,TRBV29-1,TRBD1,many,TGCAGCGTTATCGGGACAGTGATCGACGAGCAGTACTTC,CSVIGTVIDEQYF
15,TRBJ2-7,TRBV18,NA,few,TGTGCCAGCTCACCACCGGTATATGGCCCCTACGAGCAGTACTTC,CASSPPVYGPYEQYF
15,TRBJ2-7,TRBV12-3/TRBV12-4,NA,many,TGTGCCAGCAGTCTCTTATCGGGGCGCGTTGGCGAGCAGTACTTC,CASSLLSGRVGEQYF
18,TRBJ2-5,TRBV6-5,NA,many,TGTGCCAGCATCCAGGGGCAGGGCGGCAGGGCGAATGAGGAGACCCAGTACTTC,CASIQGQGGRANEETQYF
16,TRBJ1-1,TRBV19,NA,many,TGTGCCAGTAGTCGGCAGGAGGGCGCAAGTTGGACTGAAGCTTTCTTT,CASSRQEGASWTEAFF
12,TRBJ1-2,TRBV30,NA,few,TGTGCCTGGAGTGGGTCAACGGGTGGCTACACCTTC,CAWSGSTGGYTF